The entry below describes one TCR beta chain. The junction shows a germline mismatch at one end, possibly a read error. This record comes from a study of blood T cell repertoires in COVID-19. Background on the study: COVID-19 samples collected from the United States, Italy and Spain covered acute and convalescent phases. From T cells, B-cell-depleted T cells, or PBMCs came the material, which was cDNA or gDNA.

Assay used: immunoSEQ multiplex PCR; TCRdb lists only in-frame clones, some missing. The data hold around 140,000 clones, with approximately 84% observed a single time. Categorization into cohorts depended on clinical history that participants reported. The CDR3 runs 13 residues. Germline values: CDR1 LGHNA, CDR2 YSLEER. The chain links TRBV4-3 to TRBJ1-1; no definite D call. The sample was PBMCs or T cells enriched from blood (not recorded which). This sequence originates from a woman between 50 and 59 years old with acute COVID-19. This CDR3 is CTSSQDGGTEAFF. In DNA form, the CDR3 reads TGCACCAGCAGCCAAGATGGCGGAACTGAAGCTTTCTTT.